One and the same sample provided the 28 T cell receptor beta chains below, sequenced in a study of blood T cell repertoires in COVID-19. The data were produced by immunoSEQ multiplex PCR, yet TCRdb's version contains in-frame clones alone and is incomplete. The table records under 85,000 clones, around 80% of them present only once. Input material: peripheral blood. These receptors all stem from a human donor in a cohort sampled during active COVID-19.

Only a few counts were recorded for this clone. V is TRBV5-1 and J is TRBJ2-2; the match to TRBD1 covers 10 bases. The J segment lost 5 bases and the V segment lost 2 bases, leaving 3 bases of the junction unmatched. CDR3 size: 15 residues. Germline V gene data show CDR1 as SGHRS and CDR2 as YFSETQ. As DNA, the CDR3 is TGCGCCAGCAGCTTCCGGACAGGGGGAACCGGGGAGCTGTTTTTT. As protein: CASSFRTGGTGELFF.

The chain's CDR3 is CASSRVRQGRGGYTF. The CDR3 DNA reads as TGTGCCAGCAGTAGGGTTCGACAGGGGCGCGGTGGCTACACCTTC. J is TRBJ1-2 and V is TRBV28; 8 nucleotides line up with TRBD1. CDR1 and CDR2 from the germline V gene are MDHEN and SYDVKM. The J segment lost 7 bases and the V segment lost 5 bases, leaving 12 bases of the junction unmatched. This CDR3 contains 15 residues.

The J gene is TRBJ2-1, the V gene TRBV5-1, with TRBD1 matching 9 bases. Trimming cost V 3 bases and J 7 bases; bases outside gene matches: 11. The CDR3 covers 16 residues. Germline V CDR1 and CDR2: SGHRS, YFSETQ. The chain's CDR3 is CASSSQGQGSYNEQFF. The CDR3 bases are TGCGCCAGCAGCTCCCAGGGACAGGGATCTTATAATGAGCAGTTCTTC.

The chain's CDR3 is CASSPNEKLFF. CDR3 nucleotides: TGTGCCAGTAGCCCGAATGAAAAACTGTTTTTT. The gene calls are TRBV19 and TRBJ1-4; D remains unclear. The V gene's germline CDR1 is LNHDA and CDR2 SQIVND (reference sequence). V was cut by 6 bases and J by 5 bases, with 4 bases left in between. The CDR3 totals 11 residues.

This clone was counted once. The V call is TRBV18, the J call TRBJ1-4, with D unresolved. V dropped 3 bases and J dropped 8 bases, with 7 bases sitting between them. This CDR3 contains 12 residues. CDR1 is KGHSH, CDR2 LQKENI, per germline. The CDR3: CASSPPGEKLFF. CDR3 bases: TGTGCCAGCTCACCCCCGGGAGAAAAACTGTTTTTT.

A note on this clone: Other nucleotide sequences from this sample produce the same CDR3. The chain links TRBV30 to TRBJ1-5; D possibly corresponds to TRBD1 (5 bases). Trimming stripped 0 bases from V and 2 bases from J, with 5 bases between. The germline CDR1 and CDR2 sequences are GTSNPN and SVGIG (reference sequence). The CDR3 loop spans 13 amino acids. CDR3 region: CAWSVQGNQPQHF. The CDR3 DNA reads TGTGCCTGGAGTGTACAGGGCAATCAGCCCCAGCATTTT.

V is TRBV19 and J is TRBJ1-1; D gene ambiguous. The CDR3 covers 13 residues. Trimming pared 5 bases from V and 3 bases from J, leaving 10 bases between. Looked up from germline, CDR1 is LNHDA and CDR2 is SQIVND (reference sequence). The CDR3 DNA reads TGTGCCAGTAGTTTTGACGGGGACACTGAAGCTTTCTTT. Amino acid sequence: CASSFDGDTEAFF. The entire variable domain, with the rest obtained from reference TRBV19 and TRBJ1-1, is as follows: DGGITQSPKYLFRKEGQNVTLSCEQNLNHDAMYWYRQDPGQGLRLIYYSQIVNDFQKGDIAEGYSVSREKKESFPLTVTSAQKNPTAFYLCASSFDGDTEAFFGQGTRLTVV.

The rearrangement uses TRBV28 and TRBJ2-1; 9 nucleotides line up with TRBD2. Trimming at V came to 7 bases and at J to 9 bases, leaving 13 bases not matched to a gene. This CDR3 has 15 residues. CDR1 and CDR2 from the germline V gene are MDHEN and SYDVKM. The DNA of the CDR3 is TGTGCCAGCACCGCTTGGGGGGGGACTAGCTTTGAGCAGTTCTTC. It yields the protein CASTAWGGTSFEQFF.

This chain links TRBV29-1 with TRBJ2-7; the D gene is possibly TRBD1 (5 bases). CDR3 length: 14 residues. Germline V gene sequence: CDR1 SQVTM, CDR2 ANQGSEA. V dropped 6 bases and J dropped 0 bases, with 15 bases sitting between them. CDR3: CSVQTGALSYEQYF. The CDR3 bases are TGCAGCGTCCAAACAGGAGCCCTCTCCTACGAGCAGTACTTC.

V and J are TRBV19 and TRBJ2-2; tentatively, D is TRBD2 (6 bases). CDR1 and CDR2 (germline): LNHDA, SQIVND (reference sequence). The V end was cut by 5 bases, the J end by 2 bases, with 21 bases between. This CDR3 has 18 residues. CDR3 region: CASSPPPGRGPNTGELFF. The CDR3 coding sequence is TGTGCCAGTAGTCCCCCCCCTGGGCGGGGTCCAAACACCGGGGAGCTGTTTTTT.

The chain links TRBV6-5 to TRBJ1-1; 11 nucleotides agree with TRBD1. CDR1 is MNHEY, CDR2 SVGAGI, per germline. This CDR3 has 15 residues. The junction had 6 bases not matched to a gene; V was cut back by 6 bases and J by 3 bases. The CDR3 region is CASRWDRGLDTEAFF. The CDR3 nucleotides are TGTGCCAGCAGATGGGACAGGGGGTTGGACACTGAAGCTTTCTTT.

This clone was detected only once. This rearrangement joins TRBV28 to TRBJ2-7; D remains ambiguous. In germline, CDR1 is MDHEN, CDR2 SYDVKM. The CDR3 spans 10 residues. V was trimmed by 5 bases and J by 5 bases, leaving 4 bases between them. CDR3 sequence: CASSRNEQYF. For the CDR3, the DNA is TGTGCCAGCAGTCGTAACGAGCAGTACTTC. Together with reference TRBV28 and TRBJ2-7, the CDR3 gives the full variable domain: DVKVTQSSRYLVKRTGEKVFLECVQDMDHENMFWYRQDPGLGLRLIYFSYDVKMKEKGDIPEGYSVSREKKERFSLILESASTNQTSMYLCASSRNEQYFGPGTRLTVT.

V and J are TRBV28 and TRBJ2-2; 11 bases are shared with TRBD2. The ends lost 3 bases at V and 6 bases at J; junction bases unmatched: 3. Germline assignment: CDR1 MDHEN and CDR2 SYDVKM. This CDR3 contains 15 residues. The CDR3 nucleotides read TGTGCCAGCAGTTTCCGGACTAGCGGGCCCGGGGAGCTGTTTTTT. This codes for CASSFRTSGPGELFF.

This clone was found once. This chain uses TRBV3-1 (or the pseudogene TRBV3-2) with TRBJ2-1; D remains ambiguous. The CDR3 totals 16 residues. V shed 4 bases and J shed 0 bases, with 13 bases lying between them. CDR1 and CDR2 from the germline V gene are LGHDT and YNNKEL (reference sequence). CDR3 sequence reads: CASSRSSIASYNEQFF. As DNA, the CDR3 is TGTGCCAGCAGCCGCTCGAGTATCGCCTCCTACAATGAGCAGTTCTTC.

The CDR3 DNA reads TGTGCCAGCTCACCACCGCCAGGGACTAACACTGAAGCTTTCTTT. Protein sequence: CASSPPPGTNTEAFF. V is TRBV18 and J is TRBJ1-1, with TRBD1 as a possible D gene (5 bases). The CDR3 is 15 residues long. Germline lookup yields CDR1 KGHSH and CDR2 LQKENI. Trimming removed 0 bases at V and 2 bases at J, with 10 bases between. Full variable domain (rest looked up from reference TRBV18 and TRBJ1-1): NAGVMQNPRHLVRRRGQEARLRCSPMKGHSHVYWYRQLPEEGLKFMVYLQKENIIDESGMPKERFSAEFPKEGPSILRIQQVVRGDSAAYFCASSPPPGTNTEAFFGQGTRLTVV.

J is TRBJ2-2 and V is TRBV2; possible D gene TRBD1, 6 bases. Germline CDR1 SNHLY, CDR2 FYNNEI. Trimming stripped 5 bases from V and 6 bases from J, with 19 bases between. This CDR3 contains 16 residues. CDR3 sequence: CASSPGPGALAGELFF. In nucleotides, the CDR3 is TGTGCCAGCAGTCCGGGGCCAGGGGCTTTGGCCGGGGAGCTGTTTTTT.

The chain employs TRBV4-2 and TRBJ2-5; D may be TRBD2 (5 bases). The CDR3 loop spans 16 amino acids. The V end lost 3 bases, the J end lost 4 bases, and 18 bases lay between the germline ends. The germline V gene encodes CDR1 LGHNA and CDR2 YNFKEQ. CDR3: CASSQGRSGRRETQYF. The CDR3 region has the DNA TGTGCCAGCAGCCAGGGTAGGTCGGGGAGAAGAGAGACCCAGTACTTC.

The rearrangement links TRBV4-1 to TRBJ2-5, with 9 bases that match TRBD1. The CDR3 spans 17 residues. Trimming removed 1 base from V and 5 bases from J; junction bases left unmatched: 11. CDR1 and CDR2 from the germline V gene are MGHRA and YSYEKL. The CDR3 loop reads CASSQGGGTGSRETQYF. CDR3 nucleotide sequence: TGCGCCAGCAGCCAAGGGGGCGGGACAGGGAGTAGGGAGACCCAGTACTTC.

The rearrangement links TRBV5-8 to TRBJ2-1; tentative D call: TRBD2 (7 bases). Germline assignment: CDR1 SGHTS and CDR2 YDEGEE. The CDR3 length is 16 residues. The V end was cut by 0 bases, the J end by 9 bases, with 19 bases between. CDR3: CASSLARGPREGEQFF. The CDR3 region has the DNA TGTGCCAGCAGCTTGGCGCGGGGGCCCCGGGAAGGTGAGCAGTTCTTC.

The chain uses TRBV5-1 and TRBJ1-6; D remains unclear. The germline V gene has CDR1 SGHRS and CDR2 YFSETQ. The CDR3 is 14 amino acids. V was clipped by 0 bases and J by 8 bases, with 9 bases between them. This chain's CDR3 is CASSLALPDSPLHF. As DNA, the CDR3 is TGCGCCAGCAGCTTGGCCCTTCCAGATTCACCCCTCCACTTT.

This clone was detected once. The V and J genes are TRBV7-9 and TRBJ2-1, with D possibly being TRBD2 (5 bases). The V and J ends lost 1 base and 9 bases respectively, with 16 bases between them. Germline V gene lookup returns CDR1 SEHNR and CDR2 FQNEAQ (reference sequence). The CDR3 runs to 15 residues. The CDR3 loop reads CASSLVKLVDGEQFF. The CDR3 DNA follows: TGTGCCAGCAGCTTAGTAAAACTAGTTGATGGTGAGCAGTTCTTC.

This clone occurred a few times. The V call is TRBV19, the J call TRBJ1-6; TRBD1 aligns across 10 bases. Germline CDR1 and CDR2: LNHDA and SQIVND (reference sequence). V was clipped by 3 bases and J by 10 bases; unmatched bases: 0. The CDR3 spans 13 residues. The CDR3 here is CASSMDRGSPLHF. The CDR3 bases are TGTGCCAGTAGTATGGACAGGGGGTCACCCCTCCACTTT. The full variable domain, completed using reference TRBV19 and TRBJ1-6, is DGGITQSPKYLFRKEGQNVTLSCEQNLNHDAMYWYRQDPGQGLRLIYYSQIVNDFQKGDIAEGYSVSREKKESFPLTVTSAQKNPTAFYLCASSMDRGSPLHFGNGTRLTVT.

This chain links TRBV12-3 or TRBV12-4 with TRBJ2-1, with D possibly TRBD2 on 5 matching bases. V was shortened by 2 bases and J by 8 bases, with 10 bases between the two germline ends. CDR3 size: 13 residues. The CDR3 coding sequence is TGTGCCAGCAGTTTATGGGCCGGGGATGAGCAGTTCTTC. Protein: CASSLWAGDEQFF.

A single count supports this clone. V gene TRBV10-3 combines with J gene TRBJ1-1; the D is unclear. The CDR3 totals 13 residues. Trimming stripped 3 bases from V and 1 base from J, with 6 bases between. Germline V lookup: CDR1 ENHRY, CDR2 SYGVKD. This CDR3 reads CAISDPENTEAFF. CDR3 in DNA: TGTGCCATCAGTGATCCAGAGAACACTGAAGCTTTCTTT.

This clone was counted a single time. V and J are TRBV2 and TRBJ2-1; TRBD1 matches at 8 bases. CDR1 and CDR2 from the germline V gene are SNHLY and FYNNEI. The CDR3 runs 14 residues. V lost 9 bases to trimming and J lost 9 bases; unmatched junction nucleotides: 13. In DNA form, the CDR3 reads TGTGCCAGTGATCCGGACAGGGCCGAGGGTGAGCAGTTCTTC. Its protein product is CASDPDRAEGEQFF.

CDR3 nucleotides: TGTGCCAGCAGTCAACTCCCGATCTACGAGCAGTACTTC. It yields the protein CASSQLPIYEQYF. This sequence joins TRBV28 and TRBJ2-7; D is undetermined. The CDR3 totals 13 residues. V was cut by 5 bases and J by 3 bases, with 11 bases left in between. Germline CDR1 reads MDHEN; CDR2 reads SYDVKM.

The chain carries TRBV19 and TRBJ1-6; TRBD1 matches 9 bases. Germline values: CDR1 LNHDA, CDR2 SQIVND (reference sequence). This CDR3 is built from 17 residues. Unmatched junction bases numbered 14, after V lost 5 bases and J lost 9 bases. CDR3 residues: CASSSNSGTGQASPLHF. The DNA of the CDR3 is TGTGCCAGTAGTTCAAATTCCGGGACAGGGCAGGCTTCACCCCTCCACTTT.

This clone was seen once. This chain connects TRBV19 to TRBJ2-7, with TRBD2 matching 7 bases. Per the germline V gene, CDR1 is LNHDA and CDR2 is SQIVND (reference sequence). CDR3 length: 14 amino acids. The V gene end was trimmed by 1 base and the J gene end by 0 bases; junction bases not matched to a gene: 0. The chain's CDR3 is CASSIAGGSYEQYF. CDR3 coding DNA: TGTGCCAGTAGTATAGCGGGGGGCTCCTACGAGCAGTACTTC.